Shown below are 18 T cell receptor beta chains from a single sample sequenced in a study of Ad26.COV2.S vaccination and SARS-CoV-2 variants. Sample treatment: 15 to 20 received Ad26.COV2.S at low or high dose, single or two shots; five or six received placebo; per-sample allocation not given. The samples were gathered on day 63 after the first injection of vaccine or placebo. Measured with immunoSEQ multiplex PCR; TCRdb has only the in-frame clones, and not every one. The sample has roughly 380,000 clones, about 88% seen once. Sequenced here: peripheral blood, sampled in a trial of Ad26.COV2.S vaccine versus placebo. These TCRs come from a person aged 18-60 years who received the Ad26.COV2.S COVID-19 vaccine or a placebo.

The chain couples TRBV18 to TRBJ1-6, with TRBD1 matching over 7 bases. The V segment lost 2 bases and the J segment 8 bases; nucleotides outside the gene matches: 6. From germline, CDR1 is KGHSH and CDR2 LQKENI. The CDR3 contains 15 residues. The CDR3 sequence is CASSPSTGSDSPLHF. As DNA, the CDR3 is TGTGCCAGCTCACCATCGACAGGGTCGGATTCACCCCTCCACTTT.

V and J are TRBV5-1 and TRBJ2-2; 8 bases are shared with TRBD2. Per the germline V gene, CDR1 is SGHRS and CDR2 is YFSETQ. The CDR3 has 17 amino acids. Losses at the gene ends were 0 bases for V and 6 bases for J; bases not matched to a gene: 10. CDR3 in DNA: TGCGCCAGCAGCTTGGAGGTTAGAGCGGGAGAGGCCGGGGAGCTGTTTTTT. Protein: CASSLEVRAGEAGELFF.

The chain links TRBV6-5 to TRBJ2-7; D is undetermined. CDR3 length equals 13 residues. Germline V gene lookup returns CDR1 MNHEY and CDR2 SVGAGI. The V end was cut by 2 bases, the J end by 2 bases, with 7 bases between. For the CDR3, the DNA is TGTGCCAGCAGTTACGGCCGTCCCTACGAGCAGTACTTC. Its protein product is CASSYGRPYEQYF.

This clone was recorded many times. The chain joins TRBV5-8 to TRBJ2-3, with 8 bases aligning to TRBD1. There are 17 residues in the CDR3. In germline, CDR1 is SGHTS, CDR2 YDEGEE. Trimming took 0 bases from V and 1 from J; bases not matched to a gene: 7. DNA for the CDR3: TGTGCCAGCAGCTTGGAGTTTTCAGGGGGCGGCACAGATACGCAGTATTTT. Translated: CASSLEFSGGGTDTQYF. The complete variable domain, with remaining parts taken from reference TRBV5-8 and TRBJ2-3, reads EAGVTQSPTHLIKTRGQQATLRCSPISGHTSVYWYQQALGLGLQFLLWYDEGEERNRGNFPPRFSGRQFPNYSSELNVNALELEDSALYLCASSLEFSGGGTDTQYFGPGTRLTVL.

V gene TRBV7-8 combines with J gene TRBJ2-1; the match to TRBD2 covers 11 bases. V was pared by 4 bases and J by 7 bases, with 12 bases of the junction left unmatched. The CDR3 has 17 amino acids. Germline CDR1 and CDR2: SGHVS and FQNEAQ. The CDR3 protein is CASSSKLAGADLNEQFF. In nucleotides, the CDR3 is TGTGCCAGCAGCTCCAAACTAGCGGGAGCTGACCTTAATGAGCAGTTCTTC. Filled out from reference TRBV7-8 and TRBJ2-1, the complete variable domain reads GAGVSQSPRYKVAKRGQDVALRCDPISGHVSLFWYQQALGQGPEFLTYFQNEAQLDKSGLPSDRFFAERPEGSVSTLKIQRTQQEDSAVYLCASSSKLAGADLNEQFFGPGTRLTVL.

The chain combines TRBV7-2 with TRBJ2-1; TRBD2 agrees at 9 bases. V shed 5 bases and J 8 bases; nucleotides not matched to a gene: 16. Per the germline V gene, CDR1 is SGHTA and CDR2 is FQGNSA. The CDR3 runs to 17 residues. The CDR3 spells CASSQYRLREGSDEQFF. CDR3 nucleotides: TGTGCCAGCAGCCAGTATCGATTGCGGGAGGGCAGCGATGAGCAGTTCTTC.

The J gene is TRBJ2-2, the V gene TRBV5-5; no clear D gene. This CDR3 has 15 amino acids. Germline V gene data show CDR1 as SGHKS and CDR2 as YYEKEE (reference sequence). Trimming cost V 4 bases and J 6 bases, with 16 bases left between them. CDR3 nucleotides: TGTGCCAGCAGCCCTATAGTAACTGGTGCCGGGGAGCTGTTTTTT. Translating gives CASSPIVTGAGELFF.

The chain is built from TRBV30 and TRBJ1-3; D might be TRBD1 (5 bases). Germline V gene lookup returns CDR1 GTSNPN and CDR2 SVGIG (reference sequence). Trimming cost V 5 bases and J 0 bases, with 8 bases left between them. This CDR3 has 13 amino acids. CDR3: CAWEQASGNTIYF. CDR3 in DNA: TGTGCCTGGGAACAGGCCTCTGGAAACACCATATATTTT. Full variable domain (remainder filled in from reference TRBV30 and TRBJ1-3): SQTIHQWPATLVQPVGSPLSLECTVEGTSNPNLYWYRQAAGRGLQLLFYSVGIGQISSEVPQNLSASRPQDRQFILSSKKLLLSDSGFYLCAWEQASGNTIYFGEGSWLTVV.

V and J are TRBV2 and TRBJ2-7; TRBD1 aligns across 7 bases. Looked up from germline, CDR1 is SNHLY and CDR2 is FYNNEI. V shed 6 bases and J 11 bases; nucleotides not matched to a gene: 7. This CDR3 is built from 11 residues. The CDR3 loop is CASRETGDEYF. The DNA for the CDR3 is TGTGCCAGCAGAGAAACAGGGGATGAGTACTTC.

This clone was seen just once. This rearrangement joins TRBV12-3 or TRBV12-4 to TRBJ2-5; 8 nucleotides agree with TRBD2. CDR3 length: 13 residues. The ends lost 1 base at V and 5 bases at J; junction bases unmatched: 0. CDR3 nucleotides: TGTGCCAGCAGTTTAGTAGCGGGGGAGACCCAGTACTTC. Translating it yields CASSLVAGETQYF.

The J gene is TRBJ2-5, the V gene TRBV9; D call uncertain. Per germline, CDR1 SGDLS and CDR2 YYNGEE. V shed 4 bases and J shed 1 base, with 8 bases lying between them. The CDR3 consists of 13 residues. CDR3 coding DNA: TGTGCCAGCAGCCAGCAGGTCCAAGAGACCCAGTACTTC. Amino acid sequence: CASSQQVQETQYF.

The chain recombines TRBV5-4 with TRBJ1-1, with no clear D. The CDR3 is 15 amino acids. V lost 1 base to trimming and J lost 4 bases, with 14 bases between them. Per the germline V gene, CDR1 is SGHNT and CDR2 is YYREEE (reference sequence). The CDR3 region has the DNA TGTGCCAGCAGCTTGCCCGGGGTAGAGGGCACTGAAGCTTTCTTT. This codes for CASSLPGVEGTEAFF.

The gene calls are TRBV9 and TRBJ1-1; 7 bases align to TRBD1. The J segment lost 3 bases and the V segment lost 4 bases, leaving 9 bases of the junction unmatched. This CDR3 is 15 amino acids long. Germline CDR1 reads SGDLS; CDR2 reads YYNGEE. CDR3 bases: TGTGCCAGCAGCCCCTCAGGGGGGGCGTACACTGAAGCTTTCTTT. As protein: CASSPSGGAYTEAFF.

The V gene is TRBV30, the J gene TRBJ1-6, with D tentatively TRBD1 (5 bases). Deletions cut 6 bases from V and 2 bases from J, with 8 bases between. Germline loops: CDR1 GTSNPN, CDR2 SVGIG (reference sequence). This CDR3 has 13 residues. CDR3 residues: CACQGPYNSPLHF. The CDR3 bases are TGTGCCTGTCAGGGACCCTATAATTCACCCCTCCACTTT.

Remarks on this clone: The junction and the germline gene differ at one end; a read error may be behind it. The chain is built from TRBV27 and TRBJ1-2, with 7 nucleotides matching TRBD1. The CDR3 is made up of 15 amino acids. Germline V gene lookup returns CDR1 MNHEY and CDR2 SMNVEV (reference sequence). CDR3 bases: TGTGCCAGCAGTCTATCCAGGGGGTCTAACTATGGCTACACCTTC. As protein: CASSLSRGSNYGYTF.

V is TRBV6-5 and J is TRBJ2-2; 10 bases map to TRBD1. This CDR3 region has 14 residues. CDR1 and CDR2 (germline): MNHEY, SVGAGI. V trimming: 10 bases; J trimming: 3 bases; junction bases outside the gene matches: 5. CDR3 amino acids: CAMKTGGDTGELFF. CDR3 DNA: TGTGCCATGAAGACAGGGGGCGACACCGGGGAGCTGTTTTTT.

V and J are TRBV5-6 and TRBJ1-2, with 7 nucleotides matching TRBD1. This CDR3 is 13 amino acids long. Germline values: CDR1 SGHDT, CDR2 YYEEEE. V lost 5 bases to trimming and J lost 8 bases; unmatched junction nucleotides: 9. This CDR3 is CASSLTGKSGYTF. DNA for the CDR3: TGTGCCAGCAGTTTGACAGGGAAGAGCGGCTACACCTTC. The whole variable domain, remainder taken from reference TRBV5-6 and TRBJ1-2, is DAGVTQSPTHLIKTRGQQVTLRCSPKSGHDTVSWYQQALGQGPQFIFQYYEEEERQRGNFPDRFSGHQFPNYSSELNVNALLLGDSALYLCASSLTGKSGYTFGSGTRLTVV.

Note on this clone: This may be a read error, as it is one base from a much larger clone. The rearrangement joins TRBV5-6 to TRBJ2-7, with 8 bases that match TRBD1. The CDR3 extends over 13 amino acids. The germline V gene has CDR1 SGHDT and CDR2 YYEEEE. The junction had 4 bases not matched to a gene; V was cut back by 3 bases and J by 5 bases. This chain's CDR3 is CASSSDRDDEQYF. The CDR3 DNA reads as TGTGCCAGCAGCTCGGACAGGGACGACGAGCAGTACTTC.